This T cell receptor beta chain was recorded in a study of blood T cell repertoires in COVID-19. The CDR3 is 18 amino acids. Germline V gene data show CDR1 as LNHDA and CDR2 as SQIVND (reference sequence). The V gene end was trimmed by 4 bases and the J gene end by 1 base; junction bases not matched to a gene: 3. Sequenced by immunoSEQ multiplex PCR; TCRdb stores in-frame clones only, minus some. The table includes around 360,000 clones, about 90% detected once. The chain employs TRBV19 and TRBJ2-2, with 16 positions matching TRBD2. The sample taken for sequencing was peripheral blood. This receptor was taken from a woman aged 25-40 years with COVID-19, enrolled during active disease. The CDR3 is CASSSGTSGRGNTGELFF. Here the CDR3 DNA reads TGTGCCAGTAGTAGCGGGACTAGCGGGAGGGGGAACACCGGGGAGCTGTTTTTT.